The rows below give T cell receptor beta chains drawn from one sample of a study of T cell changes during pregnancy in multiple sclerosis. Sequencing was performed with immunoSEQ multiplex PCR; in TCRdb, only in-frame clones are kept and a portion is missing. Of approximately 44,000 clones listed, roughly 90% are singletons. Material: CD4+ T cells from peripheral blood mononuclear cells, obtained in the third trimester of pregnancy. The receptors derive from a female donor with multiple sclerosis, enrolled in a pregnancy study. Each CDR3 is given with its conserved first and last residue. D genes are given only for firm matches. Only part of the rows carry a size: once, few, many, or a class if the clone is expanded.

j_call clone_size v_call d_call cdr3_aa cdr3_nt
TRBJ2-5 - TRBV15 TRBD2 CATSREGEGWETQYF TGTGCCACCAGCAGAGAAGGGGAGGGGTGGGAGACCCAGTACTTC
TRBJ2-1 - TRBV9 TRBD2 CASSVELAGGNEQFF TGTGCCAGCAGCGTAGAACTAGCGGGAGGCAATGAGCAGTTCTTC
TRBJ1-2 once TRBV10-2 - CASSDVGLLGDYTF TGCGCCAGCAGTGATGTTGGACTTCTGGGCGACTACACCTTC
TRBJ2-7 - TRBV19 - CASSNRYNEQYF TGTGCCAGTAGTAACAGGTATAACGAGCAGTACTTC
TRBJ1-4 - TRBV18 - CASSPDQVGEKLFF TGTGCCAGCTCACCAGACCAGGTTGGGGAAAAACTGTTTTTT
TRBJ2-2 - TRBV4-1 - CASSHLRTGRTGELFF TGCGCCAGCAGCCACCTAAGGACTGGGCGGACCGGGGAGCTGTTTTTT
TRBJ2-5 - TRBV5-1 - CASSLGSGFQETQYF TGCGCCAGCAGCTTGGGTTCAGGGTTCCAAGAGACCCAGTACTTC
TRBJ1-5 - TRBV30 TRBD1 CAWSDRGPANQPQHF TGTGCCTGGAGCGACAGGGGGCCGGCAAATCAGCCCCAGCATTTT
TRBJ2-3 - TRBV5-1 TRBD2 CASSLVSGGGADTQYF TGCGCCAGCAGCTTGGTTTCGGGAGGTGGGGCAGATACGCAGTATTTT
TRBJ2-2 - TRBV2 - CASSFISGTGELFF TGTGCCAGCAGCTTCATCAGCGGCACCGGGGAGCTGTTTTTT
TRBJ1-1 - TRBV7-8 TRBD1 CASRQGMNTEAFF TGTGCCAGCAGACAGGGGATGAACACTGAAGCTTTCTTT
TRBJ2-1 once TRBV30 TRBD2 CAWSARRGAGGEQFF TGTGCCTGGAGCGCCCGGAGGGGTGCGGGGGGTGAGCAGTTCTTC
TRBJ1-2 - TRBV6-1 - CASSELWGDGYTF TGTGCCAGCAGTGAATTGTGGGGAGATGGCTACACCTTC
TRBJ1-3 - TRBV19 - CASSIDRNPSGNTIYF TGTGCCAGTAGTATCGACAGAAACCCCTCTGGAAACACCATATATTTT
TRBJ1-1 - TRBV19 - CASSIGGGLVTEAFF TGTGCCAGTAGTATAGGGGGGGGGTTGGTCACTGAAGCTTTCTTT
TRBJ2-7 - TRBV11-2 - CASSLRGLSYEQYF TGTGCCAGCAGCTTACGGGGATTATCCTACGAGCAGTACTTC
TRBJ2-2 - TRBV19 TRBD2 CASSIEGLAGKSTGELFF TGTGCCAGTAGTATAGAGGGGCTAGCGGGAAAATCCACCGGGGAGCTGTTTTTT
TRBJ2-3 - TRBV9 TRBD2 CASSPTSGGTDTQYF TGTGCCAGCAGTCCAACTAGCGGGGGCACAGATACGCAGTATTTT
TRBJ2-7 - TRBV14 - CASSQVRVSSFYEQYF TGTGCCAGCAGCCAAGTCCGGGTTAGCAGTTTCTACGAGCAGTACTTC
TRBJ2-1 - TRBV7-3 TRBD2 CASSPLAGAAYNEQFF TGTGCCAGCAGCCCATTAGCGGGAGCGGCCTACAATGAGCAGTTCTTC
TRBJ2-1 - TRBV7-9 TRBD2 CASSSPEGRGVGRKQFF TGTGCCAGCAGCTCACCAGAGGGGAGGGGAGTAGGGAGAAAGCAGTTCTTC
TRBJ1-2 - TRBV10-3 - CAISPEAYGYTF TGTGCCATCAGCCCCGAAGCCTATGGCTACACCTTC